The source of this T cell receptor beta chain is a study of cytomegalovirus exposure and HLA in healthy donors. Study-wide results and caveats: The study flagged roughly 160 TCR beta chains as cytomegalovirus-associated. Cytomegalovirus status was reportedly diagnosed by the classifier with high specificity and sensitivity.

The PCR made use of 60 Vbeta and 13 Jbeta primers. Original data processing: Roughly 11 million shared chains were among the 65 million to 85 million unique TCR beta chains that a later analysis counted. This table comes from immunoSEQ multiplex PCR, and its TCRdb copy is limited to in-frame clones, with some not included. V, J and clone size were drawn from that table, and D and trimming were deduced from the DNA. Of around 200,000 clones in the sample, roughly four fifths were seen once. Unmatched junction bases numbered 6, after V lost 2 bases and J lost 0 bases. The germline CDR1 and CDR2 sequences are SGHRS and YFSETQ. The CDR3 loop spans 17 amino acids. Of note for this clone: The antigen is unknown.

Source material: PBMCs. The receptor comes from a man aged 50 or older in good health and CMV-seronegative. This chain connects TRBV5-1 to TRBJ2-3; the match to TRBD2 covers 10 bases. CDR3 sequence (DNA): TGCGCCAGCAGCTTACTAAGTAGCGGGGGGAGCACAGATACGCAGTATTTT. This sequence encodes CASSLLSSGGSTDTQYF.